What follows are 16 T cell receptor beta chains derived from one specimen sequenced in a study of blood T cell repertoires in COVID-19 (dated by TCRdb to about 2020). The library was prepared using the immunoSEQ multiplex PCR assay. This is the immuneACCESS table as TCRdb keeps it, with only in-frame sequences that have V and J called. A part of the clones is gone; compared with another copy, unresolved V genes explain less than half, and the rest is unexplained. The sample contains 250,000 to 300,000 clones, 85% to 90% of them found a single time. Clones ranked in the top ten supply 15% to 19% of the sample. Sequencing used PBMCs or T cells enriched from blood (not recorded which). These receptors all come from a young man who had recovered from COVID-19.

V is TRBV19 and J is TRBJ2-2, with 9 nucleotides matching TRBD1. Germline CDR1 LNHDA, CDR2 SQIVND (reference sequence). Trimming removed 8 bases from V and 5 bases from J; junction bases left unmatched: 6. This CDR3 has 14 residues. CDR3 protein: CASQQGAWTGELFF. CDR3 coding DNA: TGTGCCAGTCAACAGGGGGCGTGGACCGGGGAGCTGTTTTTT.

The chain joins TRBV18 to TRBJ2-1; TRBD2 agrees at 10 bases. Trimming took 4 bases from V and 3 from J; bases not matched to a gene: 6. Per the germline V gene, CDR1 is KGHSH and CDR2 is LQKENI. The CDR3 is made up of 16 amino acids. CDR3 sequence reads: CASSLRTSGYYNEQFF. As DNA, the CDR3 is TGTGCCAGCTCACTTAGGACTAGCGGATACTACAATGAGCAGTTCTTC.

This clone was observed a handful of times. The chain combines TRBV4-1 with TRBJ2-1; 11 bases agree with TRBD2. The CDR3 sequence is 17 residues long. The junction had 7 bases not matched to a gene; V was cut back by 1 base and J by 5 bases. In germline, CDR1 is MGHRA, CDR2 YSYEKL. For the CDR3, the DNA is TGCGCCAGCAGCCAAGGATTAGCGGGGGGGCCGGACAATGAGCAGTTCTTC. As protein: CASSQGLAGGPDNEQFF.

The table lists this clone with a few counts. V and J are TRBV7-2 and TRBJ2-2; D uncertain. The CDR3 totals 13 residues. Germline V gives CDR1 SGHTA, CDR2 FQGNSA. The V end lost 4 bases, the J end lost 7 bases, and 10 bases lay between the germline ends. The DNA of the CDR3 is TGTGCCAGCAGCTCTAATGTATACGGGGAGCTGTTTTTT. This encodes CASSSNVYGELFF.

This clone was counted once. The junction and the germline gene differ at one end; a read error may be behind it. The chain carries TRBV7-7 and TRBJ2-5, with D tentatively TRBD2 (7 bases). The germline gives CDR1 SSHAT, CDR2 FNYEAQ (reference sequence). The CDR3 length is 14 residues. CDR3 in DNA: TGTGCTAGCAGCCCAGGGGCTAGCGGAGAGACCCAGTACTTC. Translation: CASSPGASGETQYF.

The V gene is TRBV18, the J gene TRBJ1-2; D uncertain. The length of the CDR3 is 20 residues. The germline gives CDR1 KGHSH, CDR2 LQKENI. V was pared by 3 bases and J by 4 bases, with 30 bases between. The CDR3 reads CASSPVPDLPRFLYIYGYTF. In DNA, the CDR3 is TGTGCCAGCTCACCGGTTCCCGACTTACCGCGGTTTTTGTACATCTATGGCTACACCTTC.

This clone was seen once. The chain carries TRBV5-1 and TRBJ2-1, with TRBD2 matching 8 bases. Germline CDR1 reads SGHRS; CDR2 reads YFSETQ. This CDR3 has 15 residues. Germline trimming cut 3 bases from V and 0 bases from J; bases unmatched to any gene: 2. CDR3 sequence: CASSSSGSSYNEQFF. For the CDR3, the DNA is TGCGCCAGCAGCTCAAGCGGGAGCTCCTACAATGAGCAGTTCTTC.

The chain uses TRBV7-6 and TRBJ2-7; 14 bases line up with TRBD2. Germline assignment: CDR1 SGHVS and CDR2 FNYEAQ. CDR3 size: 18 residues. Losses at the gene ends were 4 bases for V and 0 bases for J; bases not matched to a gene: 8. The chain's CDR3 is CASSSGTSGGRISYEQYF. As DNA, the CDR3 is TGTGCCAGCAGCTCCGGGACTAGCGGGGGTAGAATCTCCTACGAGCAGTACTTC. Using reference TRBV7-6 and TRBJ2-7 for the parts outside the CDR3, the full variable domain is GAGVSQSPRYKVTKRGQDVALRCDPISGHVSLYWYRQALGQGPEFLTYFNYEAQQDKSGLPNDRFSAERPEGSISTLTIQRTEQRDSAMYRCASSSGTSGGRISYEQYFGPGTRLTVT.

This clone was seen a handful of times. This chain uses TRBV11-2 with TRBJ2-3; a weak D match, TRBD2 (6 bases). Germline V gene sequence: CDR1 SGHAT, CDR2 FQNNGV. The CDR3 extends over 16 amino acids. V gave up 1 base and J gave up 0 bases, with 11 bases separating them. The CDR3 DNA follows: TGTGCCAGCAGCTTAGGTACTGGGAGGAGCACAGATACGCAGTATTTT. It yields the protein CASSLGTGRSTDTQYF.

This clone is a singleton in its sample. The chain has TRBV3-1 (or the pseudogene TRBV3-2) and TRBJ2-1; tentative D call: TRBD1 (5 bases). This CDR3 region has 18 residues. CDR1 is LGHDT, CDR2 YNNKEL, per germline (reference sequence). The ends were cut back, 0 bases at V and 2 bases at J, with 17 bases in the middle. CDR3 amino acids: CASSQDIGVPGPYNEQFF. CDR3 nucleotide sequence: TGTGCCAGCAGCCAAGATATAGGGGTCCCGGGTCCCTACAATGAGCAGTTCTTC.

The chain couples TRBV2 to TRBJ2-5; D remains ambiguous. Germline V gene sequence: CDR1 SNHLY, CDR2 FYNNEI. Trimming stripped 7 bases from V and 1 base from J, with 13 bases between. CDR3 length: 14 amino acids. CDR3 residues: CASKLGSTQETQYF. As DNA, the CDR3 is TGTGCCAGCAAACTGGGTAGCACCCAAGAGACCCAGTACTTC.

This clone was observed a handful of times. The chain carries TRBV19 and TRBJ2-1, with D possibly matching TRBD2 (5 bases). The V and J ends lost 5 bases and 6 bases respectively, with 17 bases between them. Germline values: CDR1 LNHDA, CDR2 SQIVND (reference sequence). The CDR3 consists of 15 residues. CDR3 protein: CASSATSGVFNEQFF. In nucleotides, the CDR3 is TGTGCCAGTAGTGCCACTAGTGGGGTCTTCAATGAGCAGTTCTTC.

V gene TRBV11-1 combines with J gene TRBJ2-2; 10 bases match TRBD2. The CDR3 has 14 amino acids. J was trimmed by 3 bases and V by 11 bases; bases with no gene match: 6. CDR1 and CDR2 (germline): SGHAT, FQDESV (reference sequence). In DNA form, the CDR3 reads TGTGCCGTACAGCGGGGGGGCTACACCGGGGAGCTGTTTTTT. It specifies CAVQRGGYTGELFF.

The V call is TRBV6-6, the J call TRBJ1-3; 8 bases fit TRBD1. Trimming removed 4 bases from V and 8 bases from J; junction bases left unmatched: 4. Germline V CDR1 and CDR2: MNHNY, SVGAGI (reference sequence). The length of the CDR3 is 13 residues. For the CDR3, the DNA is TGTGCCAGCAGTTTTGGACAGGGCGACACCATATATTTT. This translates into CASSFGQGDTIYF.

This sequence joins TRBV7-9 and TRBJ1-6; tentative D call: TRBD1 (5 bases). V was pared by 1 base and J by 10 bases, with 17 bases between. Looked up from germline, CDR1 is SEHNR and CDR2 is FQNEAQ (reference sequence). CDR3 size: 16 residues. The CDR3 sequence: CASSLDGARIISPLHF. CDR3 nucleotide sequence: TGTGCCAGCAGCTTAGATGGGGCGCGGATAATATCACCCCTCCACTTT. The entire variable domain, with the rest obtained from reference TRBV7-9 and TRBJ1-6, is as follows: DTGVSQNPRHKITKRGQNVTFRCDPISEHNRLYWYRQTLGQGPEFLTYFQNEAQLEKSRLLSDRFSAERPKGSFSTLEIQRTEQGDSAMYLCASSLDGARIISPLHFGNGTRLTVT.

This chain connects TRBV2 to TRBJ1-2; D uncertain. V was trimmed by 5 bases and J by 7 bases, leaving 8 bases between them. Germline V CDR1 and CDR2: SNHLY, FYNNEI. This CDR3 has 11 amino acids. The CDR3 nucleotides are TGTGCCAGCAGTAGGGAGTCTGGCTACACCTTC. Translated, it gives CASSRESGYTF.